These 23 T cell receptor beta chains came from one sample sequenced in a study of beta chain features in type 1 diabetes. Study-wide points: TCRB CDR3 length was moderately but significantly reduced in all four CD4+ subsets of Type 1 diabetes patients.

These receptors have no identified antigens. Since all of the isolated RNA was reverse transcribed, expressed TCRB transcripts were what got sequenced. Sequencing was performed with immunoSEQ multiplex PCR; in TCRdb, only in-frame clones are kept and a portion is missing. The sample records about 710,000 clones, about 14% being singletons. The sequencing sample was made of naive CD4+ T cells from blood. Receptors were obtained from a man between 18 and 29 years old with type 1 diabetes.

This clone was found a few times. V gene TRBV7-2 combines with J gene TRBJ1-3; the match to TRBD1 covers 9 bases. CDR1 SGHTA and CDR2 FQGNSA come from the germline V gene. This CDR3 contains 15 residues. Unmatched junction bases numbered 7, after V lost 6 bases and J lost 4 bases. CDR3 nucleotide sequence: TGTGCCAGCAGACCAGGACAGGGGAGGGGAAACACCATATATTTT. Translation gives CASRPGQGRGNTIYF.

This clone was observed a handful of times. The chain couples TRBV2 to TRBJ2-3; D remains unclear. There are 13 residues in the CDR3. V lost 5 bases to trimming and J lost 6 bases, with 12 bases between them. Germline V CDR1 and CDR2: SNHLY, FYNNEI. For the CDR3, the DNA is TGTGCCAGCAGTCCCCGACTTGGGGATACGCAGTATTTT. Its protein product is CASSPRLGDTQYF. The full variable domain, in which reference TRBV2 and TRBJ2-3 provide the parts outside the CDR3, is EPEVTQTPSHQVTQMGQEVILRCVPISNHLYFYWYRQILGQKVEFLVSFYNNEISEKSEIFDDQFSVERPDGSNFTLKIRSTKLEDSAMYFCASSPRLGDTQYFGPGTRLTVL.

In this sample, this clone turned up a few times. The sample holds other DNA sequences that translate to the same CDR3. V usage is TRBV29-1 and J usage is TRBJ2-3; 7 nucleotides match TRBD2. The CDR3 loop spans 13 amino acids. CDR1 SQVTM and CDR2 ANQGSEA come from the germline V gene. Trimming removed 4 bases from V and 1 base from J; junction bases left unmatched: 2. The CDR3 spells CSVGTSGTDTQYF. Written as DNA, the CDR3 is TGCAGCGTTGGAACTAGCGGCACAGATACGCAGTATTTT.

This clone was counted between two and nine times. The chain recombines TRBV6-6 with TRBJ1-1; D gene uncertain. This CDR3 spans 14 amino acids. Germline CDR1 reads MNHNY; CDR2 reads SVGAGI (reference sequence). The V and J ends lost 6 bases and 0 bases respectively, with 11 bases between them. The CDR3, as DNA: TGTGCCAGCAGACGGACGTCGATGAACACTGAAGCTTTCTTT. This codes for CASRRTSMNTEAFF.

The CDR3 DNA sequence: TGCGCCAGCACATGGGGGACGTGGGGTTCCTACGAGCAGTACTTC. It translates to CASTWGTWGSYEQYF. The chain couples TRBV23-1 to TRBJ2-7, with D tentatively TRBD1 or TRBD2 (5 bases each). Being an ORF, TRBV23-1 has a function that is uncertain. The CDR3 runs to 15 residues. Trimming took 7 bases from V and 1 from J, leaving 17 bases between them.

This clone was detected a few times. V usage is TRBV29-1 and J usage is TRBJ1-5, with a weak D call TRBD1 (5 bases). Per the germline V gene, CDR1 is SQVTM and CDR2 is ANQGSEA. Trimming took off 4 bases at V and 1 base at J, with 17 bases between the two ends. The CDR3 length is 16 residues. CDR3 sequence: CSVALWGDRSNQPQHF. The DNA of the CDR3 is TGCAGCGTTGCTCTTTGGGGGGACCGAAGCAATCAGCCCCAGCATTTT.

V and J are TRBV20-1 and TRBJ2-7; D gene uncertain. The CDR3 extends over 11 amino acids. V shed 6 bases and J shed 6 bases, with 12 bases lying between them. The germline CDR1 and CDR2 sequences are DFQATT and SNEGSKA (reference sequence). CDR3 loop: CSALDQPEQYF. As DNA, the CDR3 is TGCAGTGCCCTGGACCAACCCGAGCAGTACTTC.

This chain joins TRBV30 and TRBJ2-5; the D gene is possibly TRBD2 (6 bases). The V end lost 7 bases, the J end lost 2 bases, and 11 bases lay between the germline ends. Germline assignment: CDR1 GTSNPN and CDR2 SVGIG (reference sequence). The CDR3 runs to 12 residues. Here the CDR3 reads CAFSGIQETQYF. CDR3 in DNA: TGTGCCTTTAGCGGCATACAAGAGACCCAGTACTTC.

This clone was recorded a few times. The same CDR3 can be traced to other DNA sequences in this sample. The rearrangement joins TRBV25-1 to TRBJ2-7, with no clear D. CDR1 and CDR2 from the germline V gene are MGHDK and SYGVNS. The CDR3 has 13 residues. V shed 1 base and J shed 0 bases, with 4 bases lying between them. Here the CDR3 reads CASSEWDSYEQYF. As DNA, the CDR3 is TGTGCCAGCAGTGAATGGGACTCCTACGAGCAGTACTTC.

This clone was detected once. This sequence joins TRBV30 and TRBJ1-1; D gene unclear. The germline gives CDR1 GTSNPN, CDR2 SVGIG (reference sequence). This CDR3 is built from 14 residues. V was clipped by 7 bases and J by 0 bases, with 15 bases between them. CDR3 nucleotides: TGTGCCTTTGACCCGGACCTGATGAACACTGAAGCTTTCTTT. Residues: CAFDPDLMNTEAFF.

This clone was detected only a few times. This sequence joins TRBV4-1 and TRBJ2-7; D is undetermined. The V gene lost 1 base and the J gene lost 0 bases, with 16 bases spanning the gap. The V gene's germline CDR1 is MGHRA and CDR2 YSYEKL. The CDR3 spans 17 residues. CDR3: CASSQVLRLKGSYEQYF. As DNA, the CDR3 is TGCGCCAGCAGCCAAGTTCTGCGCCTGAAGGGCTCCTACGAGCAGTACTTC.

This clone showed up just a few times. The V gene is TRBV7-3, the J gene TRBJ1-2; TRBD1 is a possible D gene (5 bases). Trimming cost V 3 bases and J 4 bases, with 15 bases left between them. The CDR3 has 15 amino acids. Germline CDR1 reads SGHTA; CDR2 reads FQGTGA. In DNA form, the CDR3 reads TGTGCCAGCAGCTTGGGGACCCCAAAGAGCTATGGCTACACCTTC. As protein: CASSLGTPKSYGYTF.

This chain joins TRBV11-2 and TRBJ2-3; D is unclear. V lost 2 bases and J lost 5, with 5 bases in between. Germline V lookup: CDR1 SGHAT, CDR2 FQNNGV. CDR3 length equals 12 residues. This chain's CDR3 is CASSLTLDTQYF. The CDR3, as DNA: TGTGCCAGCAGCTTAACACTAGATACGCAGTATTTT.

This chain uses TRBV11-2 with TRBJ1-4, with unresolved D. Trimming left V 9 bases short and J 5 bases short, with 19 bases between. The CDR3 runs to 15 residues. Germline lookup yields CDR1 SGHAT and CDR2 FQNNGV. DNA for the CDR3: TGTGCCAGAGGACCCTCAGCGGAGTGGAATGAAAAACTGTTTTTT. It encodes CARGPSAEWNEKLFF.

The V gene is TRBV7-9, the J gene TRBJ1-1; no firm D call. V was shortened by 0 bases and J by 0 bases, with 8 bases between the two germline ends. Germline V lookup: CDR1 SEHNR, CDR2 FQNEAQ (reference sequence). CDR3 length equals 15 residues. The CDR3 here is CASSLAGSLNTEAFF. CDR3 DNA sequence: TGTGCCAGCAGCTTAGCGGGCAGCCTGAACACTGAAGCTTTCTTT.

V usage is TRBV10-3 and J usage is TRBJ2-5; possibly TRBD1 for D (6 bases). From germline, CDR1 is ENHRY and CDR2 SYGVKD. The length of the CDR3 is 13 residues. The V and J ends lost 1 base and 14 bases respectively, with 17 bases between them. The CDR3 nucleotides are TGTGCCATCAGTGAGTACGAGGACAGAACCCTTTACTTC. It codes for CAISEYEDRTLYF.

A few counts support this clone. The chain is built from TRBV6-1 and TRBJ1-5; possibly TRBD1 for D (6 bases). The CDR3 runs 17 residues. Germline CDR1 and CDR2: MNHNS and SASEGT. V dropped 0 bases and J dropped 5 bases, with 17 bases sitting between them. The CDR3 DNA is TGTGCCAGCAGTGAAGCGCCCTCATGGGGGCCCTATCAGCCCCAGCATTTT. As protein: CASSEAPSWGPYQPQHF.

This clone has only a few counts. V and J are TRBV21-1 and TRBJ2-1; TRBD2 is the table's D call and was not checked against the DNA. TRBV21-1 is a listed pseudogene. The CDR3 is made up of 15 amino acids. CDR3 DNA: TGTGCCAGCGCTTGCCTCGACGGAGTTTGTAATGAGCAGTTCTTC. It codes for CASACLDGVCNEQFF.

The gene calls are TRBV27 and TRBJ2-6, with 8 nucleotides matching TRBD1. There are 17 residues in the CDR3. The germline CDR1 and CDR2 sequences are MNHEY and SMNVEV (reference sequence). V gave up 0 bases and J gave up 1 base; unmatched junction bases: 2. For the CDR3, the DNA is TGTGCCAGCAGTTTATCGGGGGACAGGTCTGGGGCCAACGTCCTGACTTTC. It codes for CASSLSGDRSGANVLTF.

This chain joins TRBV2 and TRBJ2-1; 8 nucleotides agree with TRBD1. CDR3 size: 14 residues. From germline, CDR1 is SNHLY and CDR2 FYNNEI. The V gene end was trimmed by 6 bases and the J gene end by 8 bases; junction bases not matched to a gene: 9. The CDR3 protein is CASRGRTGNDEQFF. As DNA, the CDR3 is TGTGCCAGCAGGGGCCGGACAGGGAACGATGAGCAGTTCTTC.

V and J are TRBV7-9 and TRBJ1-2; 7 bases map to TRBD1. The ends lost 2 bases at V and 3 bases at J; junction bases unmatched: 3. CDR3 length equals 14 residues. Germline V gives CDR1 SEHNR, CDR2 FQNEAQ (reference sequence). CDR3: CASSLKGADYGYTF. DNA of the CDR3: TGTGCCAGCAGCTTAAAGGGGGCTGACTATGGCTACACCTTC.

This clone turned up a few times. The sample contains more than one DNA sequence encoding this CDR3. The V and J genes are TRBV27 and TRBJ2-3; D ambiguous. Trimming pared 3 bases from V and 4 bases from J, leaving 8 bases between. Germline assignment: CDR1 MNHEY and CDR2 SMNVEV (reference sequence). The CDR3 has 13 residues. This CDR3 is CASSFVGADTQYF. The DNA of the CDR3 is TGTGCCAGCAGTTTCGTTGGCGCAGATACGCAGTATTTT.

A note on this clone: The junction shows a germline mismatch at one end, possibly a read error. The chain uses TRBV7-7 and TRBJ2-1, with TRBD1 matching 7 bases. Germline V gene sequence: CDR1 SSHAT, CDR2 FNYEAQ (reference sequence). This CDR3 comprises 14 residues. The DNA for the CDR3 is TGTGCTAGCAGCTTTTTGGACCACAGGGGTGAGCAGTTCTTC. It encodes CASSFLDHRGEQFF.